This T cell receptor beta chain is from a study of blood T cell repertoires in COVID-19. Study-wide background: Samples came from the United States, Italy and Spain, spanning acute and convalescent COVID-19. PBMCs, B-cell-depleted T cells, or T cells were the source of the cDNA or gDNA that made up the material.

Per the original methods: Estimation of nucleated cell counts was performed using reference gene primer amplification. The data were produced by immunoSEQ multiplex PCR, yet TCRdb's version contains in-frame clones alone and is incomplete. V, J and clone size are those of that table, while D and trimming were read from the DNA. The sample has around 300,000 clones; about 90% are singletons. The CDR3 length is 15 residues. Per germline, CDR1 LNHDA and CDR2 SQIVND (reference sequence). Trimming removed 1 base from V and 4 bases from J, with 13 bases in between. The source is a woman in her late teens or twenties with acute COVID-19. V is TRBV19 and J is TRBJ1-1; maybe TRBD1 (5 bases). Sequencing input: PBMCs or T cells enriched from blood (not recorded which). CDR3 nucleotides: TGTGCCAGTAGTATAGTCGGGGGATGGAGCACTGAAGCTTTCTTT. Translating gives CASSIVGGWSTEAFF. Complete variable domain (other parts from reference TRBV19 and TRBJ1-1): DGGITQSPKYLFRKEGQNVTLSCEQNLNHDAMYWYRQDPGQGLRLIYYSQIVNDFQKGDIAEGYSVSREKKESFPLTVTSAQKNPTAFYLCASSIVGGWSTEAFFGQGTRLTVV.